These T cell receptor beta chains were read from a single sample in a study of blood T cell repertoires in COVID-19. Assay used: immunoSEQ multiplex PCR; TCRdb lists only in-frame clones, some missing. Here the sample spans about 120,000 clones, 81% being singletons. Sequenced: peripheral blood. All receptors come from a human donor in a cohort sampled during active COVID-19. Both conserved end residues are part of each CDR3. D genes are given only for firm matches. Clone size is stated in some rows and not others, as once, few, many or a class when expanded.

TRBV4-2	15	TRBJ2-7	-	TRBD2	TGTGCCAGCAGCCAAGACCGAGCGGGAGGTTACGAGCAGTACTTC	CASSQDRAGGYEQYF
TRBV28	15	TRBJ1-3	-	TRBD1	TGTGCCAGCAGTTTAGGCGGGACAGCTGGAAACACCATATATTTT	CASSLGGTAGNTIYF
TRBV4-3	13	TRBJ2-4	-	-	TGCGCCAGCAGCCAAGAGGAGGCTACCATTCAGTACTTC	CASSQEEATIQYF
TRBV19	14	TRBJ1-5	-	-	TGTGCCAGTACCGAACCCCGGAGCAATCAGCCCCAGCATTTT	CASTEPRSNQPQHF
TRBV7-6	17	TRBJ2-3	once	-	TGTGCCAGCAGCTACAACAACCCGGGACACAGCACAGATACGCAGTATTTT	CASSYNNPGHSTDTQYF
TRBV9	16	TRBJ2-6	-	-	TGTGCCAGCAGCGCAAGCGTATCTGCTGGGGCCAACGTCCTGACTTTC	CASSASVSAGANVLTF
TRBV30	13	TRBJ1-2	-	TRBD1	TGTGCCTGGAGAATGACAGGGGGCAGTGGCTACACCTTC	CAWRMTGGSGYTF
TRBV2	16	TRBJ1-5	-	-	TGTGCCAGCAGTGAAGTGAACACAGCATTAAATCAGCCCCAGCATTTT	CASSEVNTALNQPQHF
TRBV11-3	15	TRBJ2-1	-	TRBD2	TGTGCCAGCAGCTCGTTTAGGACTAGCGCTATTAGGCAGTTCTTC	CASSSFRTSAIRQFF
TRBV7-9	13	TRBJ1-1	-	-	TGTGCCAGCAGCCCTCAGGGCTACACTGAAGCTTTCTTT	CASSPQGYTEAFF
TRBV7-9	16	TRBJ2-6	many	TRBD1	TGTGCCAGCAGCCCACAGGGGAGCTCTGGGGCCAACGTCCTGACTTTC	CASSPQGSSGANVLTF
TRBV7-3	13	TRBJ1-4	-	-	TGTGCCAGCAGCTTAAAGGAGGGGGAAAAACTGTTTTTT	CASSLKEGEKLFF
TRBV7-9	14	TRBJ2-7	few	TRBD2	TGTGCCAGCAGCTTAGGAGCGGGAGTAGCCGAGCAGTACTTC	CASSLGAGVAEQYF
TRBV3-1/TRBV3-2	15	TRBJ1-3	-	-	TGTGCCAGCAGCCAAATGACAGCCTCTGGAAACACCATATATTTT	CASSQMTASGNTIYF
TRBV27	18	TRBJ1-4	-	-	TGTGCCAGCAGTCCTCCCTTTGGACCCCGCGGGTTTAATGAAAAACTGTTTTTT	CASSPPFGPRGFNEKLFF
TRBV6-2/TRBV6-3	16	TRBJ1-1	-	-	TGTGCCAGCAGTTCAGACCGACAGGCCATGAACACTGAAGCTTTCTTT	CASSSDRQAMNTEAFF
TRBV28	17	TRBJ1-6	-	-	TGTGCCAGCAGTTTAGTTCAGGGAAGCTCCTATAATTCACCCCTCCACTTT	CASSLVQGSSYNSPLHF
TRBV14	16	TRBJ2-7	once	TRBD2	TGTGCCAGCAGCCAAACTAGCGGGATCCGCCTCTACGAGCAGTACTTC	CASSQTSGIRLYEQYF
TRBV6-6	11	TRBJ1-2	-	-	TGTGCCATTCGGGGGACCTATGGCTACACCTTC	CAIRGTYGYTF
TRBV18	14	TRBJ2-3	-	TRBD1	TGTGCCAGCTCCCCCGGGACAGGGGGGGATACGCAGTATTTT	CASSPGTGGDTQYF
TRBV7-3	13	TRBJ1-2	once	-	TGTGCCAGCAGCTTAAACAGGGACGATGGCTACACCTTC	CASSLNRDDGYTF
TRBV6-5	14	TRBJ1-2	-	TRBD1	TGTGCCAGCAGCTGGGACAGGGCAATATATGGCTACACCTTC	CASSWDRAIYGYTF
TRBV7-9	18	TRBJ2-4	-	TRBD2	TGTGCCAGCAGCCCAGGTGGGGGGGTTAGTGTGGCCAAAAACATTCAGTACTTC	CASSPGGGVSVAKNIQYF
TRBV2	13	TRBJ2-5	-	-	TGTGCCAGCAGTGAATTTAGCCAGGAGACCCAGTACTTC	CASSEFSQETQYF
TRBV6-2/TRBV6-3	14	TRBJ1-4	-	-	TGTGCCAGCAGTGGGCAGGGTTCTAATCGGAAACTGTTTTTT	CASSGQGSNRKLFF
TRBV4-3	16	TRBJ2-2	once	-	TGCGCCAGCAGCCTAGGTTCTAGCGAGAACACCGGGGAGCTGTTTTTT	CASSLGSSENTGELFF
TRBV30	17	TRBJ2-6	-	-	TGTGCCTGGAGTCCTACGGGTTTCCTTGCTGGGGCCAACGTCCTGACTTTC	CAWSPTGFLAGANVLTF
TRBV10-3	14	TRBJ1-1	-	TRBD1	TGTGCCACCCGGGACAGGGAACGGAACACTGAAGCTTTCTTT	CATRDRERNTEAFF
TRBV6-2/TRBV6-3	19	TRBJ2-6	-	-	TGTGCCAGCAGTTACTCCGTTCGCAGGGTTGTATACGGGGCCAACGTCCTGACTTTC	CASSYSVRRVVYGANVLTF
TRBV12-5	15	TRBJ1-3	-	-	TGTGCTAGTGGTTTGCCCCAGACGGGAGGAAACACCATATATTTT	CASGLPQTGGNTIYF
TRBV14	12	TRBJ2-7	few	-	TGTGCCAGCAGCCAAGGGTCGCGGGTGCTATTATTC	CASSQGSRVLLF
TRBV6-5	16	TRBJ1-6	once	-	TGTGCCAGCAGTTATGGGGAGGGATATCGGGGTTCACCCCTCCACTTT	CASSYGEGYRGSPLHF
TRBV6-5	16	TRBJ1-6	-	-	TGTGCCAGCAGTTTCACCGACAGCTCCTATAATTCACCCCTCCACTTT	CASSFTDSSYNSPLHF
TRBV28	15	TRBJ2-7	-	TRBD1	TGTGCCAGCAGTCAGGGGACAGGGAGATCCTACGAGCAGTACTTC	CASSQGTGRSYEQYF
TRBV7-9	15	TRBJ2-7	-	TRBD1	TGTGCCAGCAGCCTCGACAGGGCCCTGGGGAACGAGCAGTACTTC	CASSLDRALGNEQYF
TRBV7-8	14	TRBJ2-7	-	-	TGTGCCAGCAGTTCTGGACGGGGGTCCTACGAGCAGTACTTC	CASSSGRGSYEQYF
TRBV28	16	TRBJ1-6	-	-	TGTGCCAGCAGTCCCTCCGAGGGCCGCGCAAATTCACCCCTCCACTTT	CASSPSEGRANSPLHF
TRBV7-3	14	TRBJ1-1	-	-	TGTGCCAGCAGCTTAGGATCAGGAAAAACTGAAGCTTTCTTT	CASSLGSGKTEAFF
TRBV28	10	TRBJ1-1	few	-	TGTGTAAGCGGGTTCACTGAAGCTTTCTTT	CVSGFTEAFF
TRBV7-2	15	TRBJ1-6	-	-	TGTGCCAGCAGCTTTAAGGGGGGGCTAGATCCACCCCTCCACTTT	CASSFKGGLDPPLHF
TRBV3-1/TRBV3-2	16	TRBJ2-7	-	-	TGTGCCAGCAGCCAAGATTGGTCAGGAAATTCCTACGAGCAGTACTTC	CASSQDWSGNSYEQYF
TRBV3-1/TRBV3-2	16	TRBJ1-4	-	-	TGTGCCAGCAGCCAAGGGGCGGGGAGGAATAATGAAAAACTGTTTTTT	CASSQGAGRNNEKLFF
TRBV5-1	20	TRBJ2-5	once	TRBD2	TGCGCCAGCAGCTTCCGGGACACAAGATCCCTAGCGGGAGAAAGGGAGACCCAGTACTTC	CASSFRDTRSLAGERETQYF